A single sample gave rise to the 4 T cell receptor beta chains below, sequenced in a study of regulatory T cells in long-lasting Graves disease. Construction of the TCR beta libraries employed iRepertoire HTBI primers in conjunction with Arm-PCR of CDR3 regions. MiXCR, applied by TCRdb to the multiplex PCR reads, yields one record per CDR3 protein. This table holds 400,000 to 500,000 distinct CDR3 sequences, roughly 21% found once. The time point denotes: persistent/refractory GD, antithyroid drugs over 5 years with positive TRAb. Extracted PBMC RNA gave rise to the TCR library. Sequenced here: peripheral blood mononuclear cells (PBMCs), sampled when the disease was refractory, from a patient treated with antithyroid drugs. These receptors came from a female donor with Graves disease.

The rearrangement uses TRBV6-5 and TRBJ1-1, with 10 bases lining up with TRBD1. V shed 4 bases, J shed 1 base, and the junction held 9 bases outside the gene matches. There are 17 residues in the CDR3. The V gene's germline CDR1 is MNHEY and CDR2 SVGAGI. In DNA form, the CDR3 reads TGTGCCAGCAGTTCTACCGACAGGGGGCTTAGGAACACTGAAGCTTTCTTT. It encodes CASSSTDRGLRNTEAFF.

This clonotype was seen more than once but under ten times. The V gene is TRBV28, the J gene TRBJ2-3; D may correspond to TRBD1 or TRBD2 (5 bases each). This CDR3 contains 17 residues. Germline CDR1 is MDHEN and CDR2 is SYDVKM. The V and J ends lost 1 base and 6 bases respectively, with 20 bases between them. For the CDR3, the DNA is TGTGCCAGCAGTTTATCTCAGGGTAGGGTATCGGGGGATACGCAGTATTTT. Encoded protein: CASSLSQGRVSGDTQYF.

This clonotype was detected only a few times. The chain couples TRBV7-9 to TRBJ1-1; D remains unclear. V was trimmed by 2 bases and J by 1 base, leaving 11 bases between them. Germline V lookup: CDR1 SEHNR, CDR2 FQNEAQ (reference sequence). The length of the CDR3 is 15 residues. The CDR3 DNA follows: TGTGCCAGCAGCTTATCCCGCCTCGGGAACACTGAAGCTTTCTTT. Its protein is CASSLSRLGNTEAFF.

V is TRBV11-2 and J is TRBJ2-7, with D possibly called TRBD1 or TRBD2 (5 bases each). CDR1 is SGHAT and CDR2 is FQNNGV in the germline V gene. Trimming removed 0 bases at V and 2 bases at J, with 11 bases between. The CDR3 length is 15 residues. The CDR3 sequence is CASSLDYGGTYEQYF. CDR3 sequence (DNA): TGTGCCAGCAGCTTAGATTATGGGGGTACCTACGAGCAGTACTTC.